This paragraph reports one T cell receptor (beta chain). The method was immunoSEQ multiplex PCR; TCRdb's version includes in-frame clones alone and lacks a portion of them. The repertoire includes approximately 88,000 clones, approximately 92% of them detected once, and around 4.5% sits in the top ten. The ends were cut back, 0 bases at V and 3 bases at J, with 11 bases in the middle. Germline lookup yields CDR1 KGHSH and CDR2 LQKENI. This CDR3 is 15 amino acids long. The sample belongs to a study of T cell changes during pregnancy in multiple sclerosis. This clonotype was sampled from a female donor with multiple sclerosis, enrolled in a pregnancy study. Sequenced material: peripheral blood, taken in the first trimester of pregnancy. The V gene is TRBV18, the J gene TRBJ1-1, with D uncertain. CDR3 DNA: TGTGCCAGCTCACCACCGGGAAGGGAGGACACTGAAGCTTTCTTT. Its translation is CASSPPGREDTEAFF. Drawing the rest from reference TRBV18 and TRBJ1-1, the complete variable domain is NAGVMQNPRHLVRRRGQEARLRCSPMKGHSHVYWYRQLPEEGLKFMVYLQKENIIDESGMPKERFSAEFPKEGPSILRIQQVVRGDSAAYFCASSPPGREDTEAFFGQGTRLTVV.